This note documents a single T cell receptor (beta chain) sequence. Germline values: CDR1 MNHEY, CDR2 SMNVEV (reference sequence). The trim removed 6 bases at V and 0 bases at J, leaving 3 bases unmatched. There are 16 residues in the CDR3. These data belong to a study of cytomegalovirus exposure and HLA in healthy donors. Use of 60 Vbeta and 13 Jbeta primers characterized the PCR. The table came from immunoSEQ multiplex PCR; TCRdb's copy has only in-frame clones and leaves some out. Among about 120,000 clones listed, roughly 15% were seen once. V and J are TRBV27 and TRBJ2-1; 12 bases are a match to TRBD2. The receptor's source is a female donor in good health and CMV-seropositive. The sample taken for sequencing was PBMCs. Here the CDR3 reads CASRRLAGVSYNEQFF. The CDR3 DNA sequence: TGTGCCAGCAGAAGACTAGCGGGAGTCTCCTACAATGAGCAGTTCTTC.